Presented here are 18 T cell receptor beta chains from one specimen sequenced in a study of cytomegalovirus exposure and HLA in healthy donors. Primers included in the PCR were 60 Vbeta and 13 Jbeta primers. Clones were read by immunoSEQ multiplex PCR, and TCRdb kept only the in-frame ones, dropping some. With about 82,000 clones in the sample, the ten largest clones hold about 1.1%. Sequenced sample: PBMCs. The receptors come from a woman aged 25 to 45 in good health and CMV-seronegative.

V gene TRBV29-1 combines with J gene TRBJ1-1; maybe TRBD1 (6 bases). Trimming cost V 7 bases and J 1 base, with 13 bases left between them. The CDR3 contains 13 residues. Germline V gene data show CDR1 as SQVTM and CDR2 as ANQGSEA. In DNA form, the CDR3 reads TGCAGCGGATACGGGACACCGAACACTGAAGCTTTCTTT. Protein: CSGYGTPNTEAFF.

CDR3 nucleotides: TGTGCCAGCAGCTTAGATGTCGGGACGCAGTATTTT. Residues: CASSLDVGTQYF. The rearrangement uses TRBV11-2 and TRBJ2-3; D is ambiguous. Trimming stripped 0 bases from V and 9 bases from J, with 7 bases between. CDR1 SGHAT and CDR2 FQNNGV come from the germline V gene. CDR3 length: 12 residues.

V and J are TRBV2 and TRBJ2-7, with 10 bases lining up with TRBD2. The CDR3 runs 15 residues. From germline, CDR1 is SNHLY and CDR2 FYNNEI. J gave up 2 bases and V 4 bases, and 5 bases lay outside the gene matches. CDR3 coding DNA: TGTGCCAGCAGTGCTTACCTAGCGGGAGCCTACGAGCAGTACTTC. It specifies CASSAYLAGAYEQYF.

The CDR3: CAISNTRTGIANYGYTF. CDR3 sequence (DNA): TGTGCCATCAGTAATACGCGGACAGGGATAGCTAACTATGGCTACACCTTC. This rearrangement joins TRBV10-3 to TRBJ1-2, with 8 bases that match TRBD1. Trimming cost V 5 bases and J 0 bases; bases outside gene matches: 11. CDR3 length equals 17 residues. Germline V gene sequence: CDR1 ENHRY, CDR2 SYGVKD.

V and J are TRBV29-1 and TRBJ1-1; the match to TRBD1 covers 7 bases. J lost 2 bases, V lost 7 bases, and 7 bases had no gene match. This CDR3 has 13 amino acids. The V gene's germline CDR1 is SQVTM and CDR2 ANQGSEA. The DNA of the CDR3 is TGCAGCGCCCAGACAGGGTCCAACACTGAAGCTTTCTTT. It is translated as CSAQTGSNTEAFF.

Notes on this clone: One end of the junction varies from germline; a read error may be responsible. V gene TRBV5-6 combines with J gene TRBJ2-7; no reliable D call. The CDR3 runs to 11 residues. Germline V gene sequence: CDR1 SGHDT, CDR2 YYEEEE. For the CDR3, the DNA is TGTGCCAGAAGCTTGGCCTCCGAGCAGTACTTC. Amino acids: CARSLASEQYF.

The rearrangement links TRBV30 to TRBJ2-2; 9 nucleotides align to TRBD1. Germline-derived CDR1 and CDR2 are GTSNPN and SVGIG (reference sequence). After removal of 4 bases from V and 3 bases from J, the junction contained 6 bases not matched to a gene. The CDR3 sequence is 15 residues long. For the CDR3, the DNA is TGTGCCTGGAAACCCGGACAGGGGCACACCGGGGAGCTGTTTTTT. Translating it yields CAWKPGQGHTGELFF.

The gene calls are TRBV30 and TRBJ2-7; D not certain. The CDR3 is 14 residues long. Germline V CDR1 and CDR2: GTSNPN, SVGIG (reference sequence). V lost 3 bases and J 4 bases, leaving 16 bases between the germline ends. For the CDR3, the DNA is TGTGCCTGGAGGCGAACCTCGAGTGGTTACGAGCAGTACTTC. Translation gives CAWRRTSSGYEQYF.

The chain joins TRBV7-2 to TRBJ2-2; D gene unclear. Trimming shortened V by 4 bases and J by 8 bases, and 11 bases separated the two germline ends. The CDR3 has 13 amino acids. Per germline, CDR1 SGHTA and CDR2 FQGNSA. CDR3 in DNA: TGTGCCAGCAGCTGGCCGTCCGTGGGGGAGCTGTTTTTT. Its translation is CASSWPSVGELFF.

The J gene is TRBJ2-3, the V gene TRBV5-6, with TRBD1 identical over 10 bases. The CDR3 totals 14 residues. Germline V lookup: CDR1 SGHDT, CDR2 YYEEEE. V lost 3 bases to trimming and J lost 8 bases; unmatched junction nucleotides: 6. CDR3 nucleotide sequence: TGTGCCAGCAGCTCCGGGACAGGGGTTGCTACGCAGTATTTT. Translating gives CASSSGTGVATQYF.

The rearrangement joins TRBV28 to TRBJ1-1, with 8 bases fitting TRBD1. The CDR3 spans 15 residues. The J segment lost 14 bases and the V segment lost 2 bases, leaving 16 bases of the junction unmatched. Germline CDR1 is MDHEN and CDR2 is SYDVKM. As DNA, the CDR3 is TGTGCCAGCAGTTTAACCACAGGGGGTCGGGACGGGGGCTTCTTT. Its protein is CASSLTTGGRDGGFF.

The rearrangement joins TRBV7-9 to TRBJ2-5; a weak D match, TRBD1 (5 bases). The CDR3 consists of 16 residues. Trimming removed 5 bases at V and 5 bases at J, with 21 bases between. Per germline, CDR1 SEHNR and CDR2 FQNEAQ (reference sequence). In DNA form, the CDR3 reads TGTGCCAGCAGCGGATACCGACCAACAGGATCGGAGACCCAGTACTTC. It translates to CASSGYRPTGSETQYF.

V usage is TRBV30 and J usage is TRBJ2-7; 7 bases align to TRBD1. Germline V gene sequence: CDR1 GTSNPN, CDR2 SVGIG (reference sequence). The CDR3 extends over 12 amino acids. J lost 6 bases, V lost 1 base, and 3 bases had no gene match. CDR3 residues: CAWSGQGTEQYF. For the CDR3, the DNA is TGTGCCTGGAGTGGACAGGGCACCGAGCAGTACTTC.

The chain employs TRBV7-2 and TRBJ1-1; 8 nucleotides align to TRBD1. Germline V gene data show CDR1 as SGHTA and CDR2 as FQGNSA. The CDR3 has 15 residues. Losses at the gene ends were 5 bases for V and 4 bases for J; bases not matched to a gene: 9. CDR3 loop: CASSTQGGMATEAFF. CDR3 in DNA: TGTGCCAGCAGCACACAGGGGGGGATGGCCACTGAAGCTTTCTTT.

The chain joins TRBV9 to TRBJ1-2; no clear D gene. Germline CDR1 SGDLS, CDR2 YYNGEE. V shed 3 bases and J shed 8 bases, with 11 bases lying between them. The CDR3 spans 12 residues. CDR3 in amino acids: CASSGGFGGYTF. The CDR3 nucleotides read TGTGCCAGCAGCGGAGGGTTTGGGGGCTACACCTTC.

DNA of the CDR3: TGTGCCTGGAGTGCCGGGAGTCTGGAGACCCAGTACTTC. This encodes CAWSAGSLETQYF. The chain couples TRBV30 to TRBJ2-5; maybe TRBD2 (6 bases). Germline V CDR1 and CDR2: GTSNPN, SVGIG (reference sequence). Trimming removed 1 base at V and 5 bases at J, with 11 bases between. The CDR3 has 13 amino acids.

The chain is built from TRBV12-2 and TRBJ1-1; TRBD1 was called by the table and not checked on the DNA. TRBV12-2 is flagged as a pseudogene. The CDR3 totals 16 residues. CDR3 coding DNA: TGTGCAAGTCGCTTTTTTTGCAGGAAATTTGGTGCTGAAGCTTTCTTT. Protein product: CASRFFCRKFGAEAFF.

This rearrangement joins TRBV4-1 to TRBJ1-5; D gene uncertain. The V end lost 0 bases, the J end lost 5 bases, and 14 bases lay between the germline ends. Germline V CDR1 and CDR2: MGHRA, YSYEKL. CDR3 length: 16 amino acids. CDR3 residues: CASSQDFSKPYQPQHF. For the CDR3, the DNA is TGCGCCAGCAGCCAAGATTTTTCTAAACCCTATCAGCCCCAGCATTTT.